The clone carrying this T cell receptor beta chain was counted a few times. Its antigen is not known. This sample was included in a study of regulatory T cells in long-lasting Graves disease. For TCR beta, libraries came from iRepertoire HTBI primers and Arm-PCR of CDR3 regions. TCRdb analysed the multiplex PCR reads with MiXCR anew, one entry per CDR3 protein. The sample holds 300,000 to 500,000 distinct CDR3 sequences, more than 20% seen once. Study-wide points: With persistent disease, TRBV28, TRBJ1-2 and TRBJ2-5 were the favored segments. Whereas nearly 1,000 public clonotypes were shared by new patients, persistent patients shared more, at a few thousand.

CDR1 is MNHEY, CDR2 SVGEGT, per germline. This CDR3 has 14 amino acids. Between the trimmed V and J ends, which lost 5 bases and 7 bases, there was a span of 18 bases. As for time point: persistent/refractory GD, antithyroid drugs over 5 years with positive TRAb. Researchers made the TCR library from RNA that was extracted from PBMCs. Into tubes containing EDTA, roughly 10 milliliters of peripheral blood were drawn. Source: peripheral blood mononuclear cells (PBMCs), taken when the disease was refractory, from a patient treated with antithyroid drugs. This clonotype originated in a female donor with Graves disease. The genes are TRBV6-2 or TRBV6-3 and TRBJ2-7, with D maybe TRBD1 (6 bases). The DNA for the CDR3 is TGTGCCAGCAGTCTCTCCGGGACATCGAGGGAGCAGTACTTC. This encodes CASSLSGTSREQYF.